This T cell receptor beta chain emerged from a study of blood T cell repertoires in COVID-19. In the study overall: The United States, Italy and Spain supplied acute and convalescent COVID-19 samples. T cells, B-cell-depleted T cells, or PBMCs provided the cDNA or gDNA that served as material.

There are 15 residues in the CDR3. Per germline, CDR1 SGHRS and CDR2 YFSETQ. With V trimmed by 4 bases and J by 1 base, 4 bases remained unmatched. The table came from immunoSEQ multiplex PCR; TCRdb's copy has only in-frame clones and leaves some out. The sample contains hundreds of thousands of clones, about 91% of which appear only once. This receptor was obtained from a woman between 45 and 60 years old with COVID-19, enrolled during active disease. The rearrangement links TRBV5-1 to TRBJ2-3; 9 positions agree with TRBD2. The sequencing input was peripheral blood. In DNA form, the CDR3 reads TGCGCCAGCAGCGTAGCGGGGGCACGCACAGATACGCAGTATTTT. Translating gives CASSVAGARTDTQYF.